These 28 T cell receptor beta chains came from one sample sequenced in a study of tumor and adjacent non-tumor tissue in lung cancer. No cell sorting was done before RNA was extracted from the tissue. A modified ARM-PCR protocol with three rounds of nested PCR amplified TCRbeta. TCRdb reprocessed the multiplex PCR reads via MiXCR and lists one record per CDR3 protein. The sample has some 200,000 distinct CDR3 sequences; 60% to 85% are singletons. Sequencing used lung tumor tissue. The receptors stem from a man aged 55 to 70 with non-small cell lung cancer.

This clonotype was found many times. The chain's CDR3 is CASSYNKNQPQHF. CDR3 DNA sequence: TGTGCCAGCAGTTACAACAAGAATCAGCCCCAGCATTTT. The chain has TRBV6-5 and TRBJ1-5, with D unresolved. Trimming cost V 2 bases and J 4 bases, with 6 bases left between them. The CDR3 runs 13 residues. CDR1 MNHEY and CDR2 SVGAGI come from the germline V gene.

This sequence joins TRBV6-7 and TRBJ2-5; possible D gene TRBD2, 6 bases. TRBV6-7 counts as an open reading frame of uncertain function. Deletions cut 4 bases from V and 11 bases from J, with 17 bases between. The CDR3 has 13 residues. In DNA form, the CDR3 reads TGTGCCAGCAGTTCCGGGACTCCAAGAGAGCAGTACTTC. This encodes CASSSGTPREQYF.

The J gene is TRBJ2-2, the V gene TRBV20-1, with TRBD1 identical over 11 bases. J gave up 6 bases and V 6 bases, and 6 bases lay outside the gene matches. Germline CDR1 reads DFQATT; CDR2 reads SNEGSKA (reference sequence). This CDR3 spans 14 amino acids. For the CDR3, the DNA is TGCAGTGCGGGGGACAGGGGGATCTCCGGGGAGCTGTTTTTT. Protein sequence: CSAGDRGISGELFF.

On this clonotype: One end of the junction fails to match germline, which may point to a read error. The CDR3 loop reads CNARVQASYNEQFF. The CDR3 coding sequence is TGCAATGCTAGAGTCCAAGCGTCCTACAATGAGCAGTTCTTC. The rearrangement links TRBV20-1 to TRBJ2-1; D is undetermined. This CDR3 has 14 residues. Germline CDR1 reads DFQATT; CDR2 reads SNEGSKA (reference sequence).

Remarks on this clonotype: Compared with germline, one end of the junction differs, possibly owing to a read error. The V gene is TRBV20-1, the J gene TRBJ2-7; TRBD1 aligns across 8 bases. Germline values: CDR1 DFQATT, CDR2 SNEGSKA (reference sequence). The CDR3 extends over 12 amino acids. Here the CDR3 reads CSYDRGAHEQNF. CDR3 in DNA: TGCAGTTACGACAGGGGTGCACACGAGCAGAACTTC.

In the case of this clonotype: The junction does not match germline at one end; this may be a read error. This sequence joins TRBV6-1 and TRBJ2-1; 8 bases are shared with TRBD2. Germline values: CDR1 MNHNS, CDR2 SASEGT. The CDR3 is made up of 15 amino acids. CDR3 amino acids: CTSSEMSGGYNEQFF. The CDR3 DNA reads TGTACCAGCAGTGAAATGTCGGGAGGGTACAATGAGCAGTTCTTC.

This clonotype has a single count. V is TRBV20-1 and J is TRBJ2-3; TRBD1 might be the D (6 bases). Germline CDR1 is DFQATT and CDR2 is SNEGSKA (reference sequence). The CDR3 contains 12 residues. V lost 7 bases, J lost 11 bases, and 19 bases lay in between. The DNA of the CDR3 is TGCAGTGGGGGGCAGGGCTTTTATATGCAGTATTTT. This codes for CSGGQGFYMQYF.

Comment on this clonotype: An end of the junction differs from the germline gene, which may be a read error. CDR3 loop: CVSSLGYAPGEQYF. CDR3 in DNA: TGTGTCAGCAGCTTAGGGTACGCTCCGGGGGAGCAGTACTTC. The chain joins TRBV7-8 to TRBJ2-7, with D perhaps TRBD2 (5 bases). CDR1 is SGHVS, CDR2 FQNEAQ, per germline. The CDR3 length is 14 residues.

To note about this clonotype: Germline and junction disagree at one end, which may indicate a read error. CDR3 nucleotides: TGTTCCAGCAGTCCATCCACGGGACGGACTAATGAGCAGTTCTTC. Amino acid sequence: CSSSPSTGRTNEQFF. The genes are TRBV6-6 and TRBJ2-1, with D tentatively TRBD1 or TRBD2 (5 bases each). The CDR3 sequence is 15 residues long. The germline V gene encodes CDR1 MNHNY and CDR2 SVGAGI (reference sequence).

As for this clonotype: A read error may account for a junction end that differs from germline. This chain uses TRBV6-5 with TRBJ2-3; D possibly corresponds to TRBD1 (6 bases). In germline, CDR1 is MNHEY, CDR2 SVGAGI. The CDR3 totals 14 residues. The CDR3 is CASRRTWDTYTQYF. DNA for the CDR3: TGTGCCAGCAGGCGGACATGGGACACATATACGCAGTATTTT.

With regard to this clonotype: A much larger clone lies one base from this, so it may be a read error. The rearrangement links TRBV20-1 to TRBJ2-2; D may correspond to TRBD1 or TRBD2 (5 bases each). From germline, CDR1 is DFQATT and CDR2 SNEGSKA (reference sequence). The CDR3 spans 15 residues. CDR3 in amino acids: CSARASDRDHGGLFF. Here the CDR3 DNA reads TGCAGTGCTAGAGCCTCCGACAGAGATCATGGGGGGCTGTTTTTT.

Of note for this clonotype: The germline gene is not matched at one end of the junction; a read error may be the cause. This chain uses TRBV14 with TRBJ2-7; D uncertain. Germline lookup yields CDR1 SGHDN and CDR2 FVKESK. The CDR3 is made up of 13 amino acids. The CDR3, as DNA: TGTGCCAGGAGCCAAGAGCTAGAAACCGAGCAGTACTTC. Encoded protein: CARSQELETEQYF.

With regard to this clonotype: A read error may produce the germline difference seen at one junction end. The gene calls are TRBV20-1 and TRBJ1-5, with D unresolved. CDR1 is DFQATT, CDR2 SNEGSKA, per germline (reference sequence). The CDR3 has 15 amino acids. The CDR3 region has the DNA TGCAGTGCTCCCACCCCCGGGAGGCCACGGATGCCCCAGTGTTTT. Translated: CSAPTPGRPRMPQCF.

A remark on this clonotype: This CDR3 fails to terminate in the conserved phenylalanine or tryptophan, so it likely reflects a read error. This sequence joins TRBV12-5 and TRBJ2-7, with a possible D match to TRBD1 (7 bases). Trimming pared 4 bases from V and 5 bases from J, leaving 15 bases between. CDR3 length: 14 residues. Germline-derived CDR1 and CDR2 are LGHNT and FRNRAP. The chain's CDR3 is CASGSTGRINEQYS. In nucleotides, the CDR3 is TGTGCTAGTGGTTCGACAGGGAGGATCAACGAGCAGTACTCC.

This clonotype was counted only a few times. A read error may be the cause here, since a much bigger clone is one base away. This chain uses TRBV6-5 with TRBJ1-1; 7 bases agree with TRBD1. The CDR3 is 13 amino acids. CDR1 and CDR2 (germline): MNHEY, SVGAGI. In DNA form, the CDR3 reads TGTGCCAGCAGATTGGACAGGAACACTGGAGCTTTCTTT. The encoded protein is CASRLDRNTGAFF.

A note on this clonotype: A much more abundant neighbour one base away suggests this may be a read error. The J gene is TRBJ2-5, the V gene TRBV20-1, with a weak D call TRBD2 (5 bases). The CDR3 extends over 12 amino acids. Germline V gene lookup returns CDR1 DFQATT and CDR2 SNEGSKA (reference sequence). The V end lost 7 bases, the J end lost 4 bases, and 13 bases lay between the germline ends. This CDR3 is CSVHAGGETQYF. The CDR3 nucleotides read TGCAGTGTGCATGCGGGTGGAGAGACCCAGTACTTC.

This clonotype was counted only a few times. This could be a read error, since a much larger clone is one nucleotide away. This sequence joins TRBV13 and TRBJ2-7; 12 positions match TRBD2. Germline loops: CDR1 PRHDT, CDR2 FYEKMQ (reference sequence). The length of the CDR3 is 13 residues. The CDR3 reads CVKTSGRTYEQYF. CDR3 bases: TGTGTCAAGACTAGCGGGAGAACATACGAGCAGTACTTC.

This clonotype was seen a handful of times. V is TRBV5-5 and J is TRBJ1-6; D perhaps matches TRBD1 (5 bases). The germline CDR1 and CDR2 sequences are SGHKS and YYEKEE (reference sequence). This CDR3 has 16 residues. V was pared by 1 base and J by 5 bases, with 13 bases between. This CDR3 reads CASSLSAGRDNSPLHF. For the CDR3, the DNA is TGTGCCAGCAGCTTGTCGGCAGGGCGCGATAATTCACCCCTCCACTTT.

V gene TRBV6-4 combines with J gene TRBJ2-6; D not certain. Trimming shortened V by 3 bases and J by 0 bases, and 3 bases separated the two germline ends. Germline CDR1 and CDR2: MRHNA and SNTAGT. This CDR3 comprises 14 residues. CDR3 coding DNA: TGTGCCAGCAGTGAGGTCTCTGGGGCCAACGTCCTGACTTTC. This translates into CASSEVSGANVLTF.

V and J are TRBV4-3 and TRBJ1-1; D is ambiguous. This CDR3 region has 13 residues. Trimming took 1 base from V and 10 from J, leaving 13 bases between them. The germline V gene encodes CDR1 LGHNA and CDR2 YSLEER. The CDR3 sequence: CASSQGHGYGAFF. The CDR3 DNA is TGCGCCAGCAGCCAAGGACATGGGTATGGAGCTTTCTTT.

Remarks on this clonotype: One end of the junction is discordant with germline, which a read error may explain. The CDR3 loop reads CASDGPSGTYEQYF. CDR3 coding DNA: TGTGCCAGCGACGGCCCTAGCGGGACCTATGAGCAGTACTTC. V gene TRBV12-3 or TRBV12-4 combines with J gene TRBJ2-7; TRBD2 agrees at 9 bases. The CDR3 spans 14 residues.

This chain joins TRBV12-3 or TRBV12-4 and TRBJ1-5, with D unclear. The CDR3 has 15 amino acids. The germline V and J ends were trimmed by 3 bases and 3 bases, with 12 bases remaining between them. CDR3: CASSFGRKYNQPQHF. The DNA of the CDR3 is TGTGCCAGCAGTTTCGGACGGAAATACAATCAGCCCCAGCATTTT.

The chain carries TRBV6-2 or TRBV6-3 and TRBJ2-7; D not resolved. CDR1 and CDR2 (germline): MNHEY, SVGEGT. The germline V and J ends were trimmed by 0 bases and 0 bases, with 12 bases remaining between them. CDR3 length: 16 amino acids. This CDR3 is CASSYSGSQASYEQYF. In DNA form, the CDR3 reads TGTGCCAGCAGTTACTCGGGGTCGCAAGCCTCCTACGAGCAGTACTTC.

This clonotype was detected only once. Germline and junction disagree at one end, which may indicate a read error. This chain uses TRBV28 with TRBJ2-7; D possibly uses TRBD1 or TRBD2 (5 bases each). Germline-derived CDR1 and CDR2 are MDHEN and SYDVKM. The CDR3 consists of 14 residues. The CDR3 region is CASSLSGTLYGQYF. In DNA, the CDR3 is TGTGCCAGCAGTTTATCAGGGACCCTCTACGGGCAGTACTTC. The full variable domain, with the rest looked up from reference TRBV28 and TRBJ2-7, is DVKVTQSSRYLVKRTGEKVFLECVQDMDHENMFWYRQDPGLGLRLIYFSYDVKMKEKGDIPEGYSVSREKKERFSLILESASTNQTSMYLCASSLSGTLYGQYFGPGTRLTVT.

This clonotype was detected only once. The CDR3 DNA follows: TGTGCCAGCAGCTTTACCCAGGTACCCCTCCACTTT. Translated, it gives CASSFTQVPLHF. The gene calls are TRBV11-2 and TRBJ1-6, with D hard to call. V lost 3 bases and J lost 12, with 9 bases in between. The CDR3 contains 12 residues. Germline CDR1 reads SGHAT; CDR2 reads FQNNGV.

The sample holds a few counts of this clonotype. In DNA, the CDR3 is TGTGCCAGCAGCCTTAGACAGGGGCATGGCTACACCTTC. Translation: CASSLRQGHGYTF. The rearrangement joins TRBV11-2 to TRBJ1-2, with 8 bases fitting TRBD1. The CDR3 loop spans 13 amino acids. Trimming removed 5 bases from V and 6 bases from J; junction bases left unmatched: 5. Germline CDR1 is SGHAT and CDR2 is FQNNGV. Full variable domain (remainder filled in from reference TRBV11-2 and TRBJ1-2): EAGVAQSPRYKIIEKRQSVAFWCNPISGHATLYWYQQILGQGPKLLIQFQNNGVVDDSQLPKDRFSAERLKGVDSTLKIQPAKLEDSAVYLCASSLRQGHGYTFGSGTRLTVV.

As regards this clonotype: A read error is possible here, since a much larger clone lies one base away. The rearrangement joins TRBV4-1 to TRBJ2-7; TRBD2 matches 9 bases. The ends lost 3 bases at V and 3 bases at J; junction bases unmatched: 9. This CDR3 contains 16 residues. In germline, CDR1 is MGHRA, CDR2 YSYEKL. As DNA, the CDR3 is TGCGCCAGCAGCCAGGGCACTAGCGGGCGTTACTACGAGCAGTACTTC. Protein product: CASSQGTSGRYYEQYF.

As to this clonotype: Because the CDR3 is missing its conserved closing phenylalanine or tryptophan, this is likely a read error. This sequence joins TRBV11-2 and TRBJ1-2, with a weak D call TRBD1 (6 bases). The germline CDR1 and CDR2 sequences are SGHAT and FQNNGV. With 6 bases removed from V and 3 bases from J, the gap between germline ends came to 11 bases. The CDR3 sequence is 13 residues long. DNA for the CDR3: TGTGCCAGCAGGGGGGCGTTGGACTATGGCTACACCTTA. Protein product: CASRGALDYGYTL.